The 13 T cell receptor beta chains given below trace back to one sample, sequenced in a study of blood T cell repertoires in COVID-19. TCRdb keeps only in-frame clones here, not all; method: immunoSEQ multiplex PCR. This table holds 150,000 to 200,000 clones, roughly 86% found once. Input material: peripheral blood. The receptor set was obtained from a man between 70 and 80 years old with acute or convalescent COVID-19.

The chain employs TRBV19 and TRBJ1-1; possible D gene TRBD1, 5 bases. The CDR3 sequence is 14 residues long. The V end was cut by 9 bases, the J end by 2 bases, with 16 bases between. CDR1 is LNHDA and CDR2 is SQIVND in the germline V gene (reference sequence). The CDR3: CASRIWGSNTEAFF. Here the CDR3 DNA reads TGTGCCAGCAGAATATGGGGCAGCAACACTGAAGCTTTCTTT. The full variable domain, completed using reference TRBV19 and TRBJ1-1, is DGGITQSPKYLFRKEGQNVTLSCEQNLNHDAMYWYRQDPGQGLRLIYYSQIVNDFQKGDIAEGYSVSREKKESFPLTVTSAQKNPTAFYLCASRIWGSNTEAFFGQGTRLTVV.

This rearrangement joins TRBV6-5 to TRBJ1-5; weak D call: TRBD1 (5 bases). Germline CDR1 MNHEY, CDR2 SVGAGI. V lost 6 bases to trimming and J lost 6 bases, with 12 bases between them. The CDR3 contains 13 residues. CDR3 loop: CASSPNRGQPQHF. Here the CDR3 DNA reads TGTGCCAGCAGCCCAAATAGGGGTCAGCCCCAGCATTTT.

This clone was counted once. The chain has TRBV28 and TRBJ2-7; possibly TRBD2 for D (6 bases). Per the germline V gene, CDR1 is MDHEN and CDR2 is SYDVKM. This CDR3 spans 15 amino acids. Trimming took off 8 bases at V and 2 bases at J, with 19 bases between the two ends. The CDR3: CASFPGGIMTYEQYF. The CDR3 bases are TGTGCCAGCTTTCCTGGGGGGATCATGACCTACGAGCAGTACTTC. The variable domain in full, completed from reference TRBV28 and TRBJ2-7, reads DVKVTQSSRYLVKRTGEKVFLECVQDMDHENMFWYRQDPGLGLRLIYFSYDVKMKEKGDIPEGYSVSREKKERFSLILESASTNQTSMYLCASFPGGIMTYEQYFGPGTRLTVT.

This chain links TRBV7-9 with TRBJ1-2; 10 bases line up with TRBD1. The V gene end was trimmed by 5 bases and the J gene end by 7 bases; junction bases not matched to a gene: 16. The germline V gene has CDR1 SEHNR and CDR2 FQNEAQ (reference sequence). The CDR3 runs 17 residues. This chain's CDR3 is CASSHILGQGDFGGYTF. CDR3 nucleotide sequence: TGTGCCAGCAGCCATATCTTAGGACAGGGGGATTTTGGTGGCTACACCTTC.

The chain links TRBV7-9 to TRBJ1-1, with D perhaps matching TRBD1 (5 bases). From germline, CDR1 is SEHNR and CDR2 FQNEAQ (reference sequence). The CDR3 spans 14 residues. V shed 4 bases and J shed 4 bases, with 13 bases lying between them. DNA of the CDR3: TGTGCCAGCAGCTCTACCGGGGGAGGCACTGAAGCTTTCTTT. Its protein is CASSSTGGGTEAFF.

V usage is TRBV4-1 and J usage is TRBJ2-3; TRBD2 is a possible D gene (7 bases). Trimming left V 4 bases short and J 8 bases short, with 19 bases between. Germline CDR1 reads MGHRA; CDR2 reads YSYEKL. The CDR3 totals 15 residues. CDR3 nucleotide sequence: TGCGCCAGCAGCCCTCTAGCGGTCGGGGGCGGTACGCAGTATTTT. Amino acids: CASSPLAVGGGTQYF.

The genes are TRBV5-1 and TRBJ2-3, with 9 bases that match TRBD2. The CDR3 spans 18 residues. V lost 0 bases to trimming and J lost 5 bases; unmatched junction nucleotides: 13. Germline-derived CDR1 and CDR2 are SGHRS and YFSETQ. Here the CDR3 DNA reads TGCGCCAGCAGCTTGGAACCGTCCGGTGCGGGAGGGAAAGATACGCAGTATTTT. Its protein is CASSLEPSGAGGKDTQYF.

This chain links TRBV6-5 with TRBJ1-5; D may be TRBD1 (6 bases). The V end lost 6 bases, the J end lost 0 bases, and 9 bases lay between the germline ends. The CDR3 has 14 amino acids. Germline CDR1 reads MNHEY; CDR2 reads SVGAGI. In nucleotides, the CDR3 is TGTGCCAGCAGCACGACAGGTAGCAATCAGCCCCAGCATTTT. It translates to CASSTTGSNQPQHF.

V is TRBV9 and J is TRBJ2-2; D may be TRBD2 (6 bases). V lost 3 bases to trimming and J lost 6 bases, with 12 bases between them. This CDR3 region has 14 residues. The germline V gene encodes CDR1 SGDLS and CDR2 YYNGEE. The CDR3 DNA is TGTGCCAGCAGCGCCTCGGGAGCGGCCGGGGAGCTGTTTTTT. Its protein is CASSASGAAGELFF.

This clone was seen once. The rearrangement joins TRBV28 to TRBJ2-7, with D unclear. This CDR3 contains 14 residues. V lost 3 bases to trimming and J lost 2 bases, with 11 bases between them. CDR1 is MDHEN and CDR2 is SYDVKM in the germline V gene. The CDR3 here is CASSFEATTYEQYF. Written as DNA, the CDR3 is TGTGCCAGCAGTTTTGAGGCTACCACCTACGAGCAGTACTTC.

The CDR3 protein is CASRYLAGDNEQFF. The CDR3 bases are TGTGCCAGCAGGTACCTAGCGGGAGATAATGAGCAGTTCTTC. This chain links TRBV27 with TRBJ2-1, with 10 bases identical to TRBD2. Looked up from germline, CDR1 is MNHEY and CDR2 is SMNVEV (reference sequence). This CDR3 comprises 14 residues. Germline trimming cut 6 bases from V and 7 bases from J; bases unmatched to any gene: 6.

The CDR3 coding sequence is TGTGCCAGTACCCCGGAAGGCAGGCCTCTTTATGGCTACACCTTC. It is translated as CASTPEGRPLYGYTF. The V gene is TRBV19, the J gene TRBJ1-2; D remains unclear. The germline V gene encodes CDR1 LNHDA and CDR2 SQIVND (reference sequence). The V gene lost 7 bases and the J gene lost 5 bases, with 20 bases spanning the gap. The CDR3 totals 15 residues.

This sequence joins TRBV18 and TRBJ2-7, with 7 bases matching TRBD2. Germline assignment: CDR1 KGHSH and CDR2 LQKENI. The CDR3 is made up of 14 amino acids. The V and J ends lost 1 base and 7 bases, in that order; junction bases with no gene match: 7. CDR3 coding DNA: TGTGCCAGCTCACCACGTATAGGGGAGGGGGAGCAGTACTTC. Protein: CASSPRIGEGEQYF.